The 5 T cell receptor beta chains given below trace back to one sample, sequenced in a study of shared T cell receptors in the human thymus. Clones were read by immunoSEQ multiplex PCR, and TCRdb kept only the in-frame ones, dropping some. The sample has about 660,000 clones, 88% seen once. These data were also filed under a second study, of human thymus T cells.

Material for sequencing was thymocytes. These receptors were collected from a boy under two years old with a congenital heart defect.

The V call is TRBV4-3, the J call TRBJ1-5; 7 nucleotides line up with TRBD1. The CDR3 runs 15 residues. CDR1 and CDR2 (germline): LGHNA, YSLEER. Losses at the gene ends were 0 bases for V and 5 bases for J; bases not matched to a gene: 4. In DNA form, the CDR3 reads TGCGCCAGCAGCCAAGACGACAGGGCTTATCAGCCCCAGCATTTT. As protein: CASSQDDRAYQPQHF.

The chain joins TRBV5-1 to TRBJ2-1, with 8 bases lining up with TRBD2. This CDR3 spans 16 amino acids. The V gene end was trimmed by 0 bases and the J gene end by 7 bases; junction bases not matched to a gene: 9. CDR1 is SGHRS, CDR2 YFSETQ, per germline. The DNA of the CDR3 is TGCGCCAGCAGCTTGGACCCAGCGGGAGAGCGGAATGAGCAGTTCTTC. It yields the protein CASSLDPAGERNEQFF.

V is TRBV7-2 and J is TRBJ1-4; 7 bases match TRBD1. This CDR3 comprises 12 residues. The germline V gene has CDR1 SGHTA and CDR2 FQGNSA. V gave up 7 bases and J gave up 15 bases; unmatched junction bases: 11. The CDR3 sequence is CASIPPGTAVFF. In DNA form, the CDR3 reads TGTGCCAGCATACCACCCGGGACAGCGGTGTTTTTT.

The V and J genes are TRBV28 and TRBJ2-7; the match to TRBD2 covers 15 bases. This CDR3 region has 17 residues. V lost 5 bases, J lost 6 bases, and 11 bases stayed unmatched. Germline CDR1 and CDR2: MDHEN and SYDVKM. The CDR3 reads CASSPSGTSGRKREQYF. The CDR3, as DNA: TGTGCCAGCAGTCCCTCCGGGACTAGCGGGAGGAAGCGCGAGCAGTACTTC.

The chain couples TRBV27 to TRBJ1-2; 9 nucleotides align to TRBD1. This CDR3 contains 15 residues. The V gene's germline CDR1 is MNHEY and CDR2 SMNVEV (reference sequence). After removal of 6 bases from V and 2 bases from J, the junction contained 7 bases not matched to a gene. The CDR3 nucleotides are TGTGCCAGCAGAAACCGGACAGGGGAGAACTATGGCTACACCTTC. This encodes CASRNRTGENYGYTF.